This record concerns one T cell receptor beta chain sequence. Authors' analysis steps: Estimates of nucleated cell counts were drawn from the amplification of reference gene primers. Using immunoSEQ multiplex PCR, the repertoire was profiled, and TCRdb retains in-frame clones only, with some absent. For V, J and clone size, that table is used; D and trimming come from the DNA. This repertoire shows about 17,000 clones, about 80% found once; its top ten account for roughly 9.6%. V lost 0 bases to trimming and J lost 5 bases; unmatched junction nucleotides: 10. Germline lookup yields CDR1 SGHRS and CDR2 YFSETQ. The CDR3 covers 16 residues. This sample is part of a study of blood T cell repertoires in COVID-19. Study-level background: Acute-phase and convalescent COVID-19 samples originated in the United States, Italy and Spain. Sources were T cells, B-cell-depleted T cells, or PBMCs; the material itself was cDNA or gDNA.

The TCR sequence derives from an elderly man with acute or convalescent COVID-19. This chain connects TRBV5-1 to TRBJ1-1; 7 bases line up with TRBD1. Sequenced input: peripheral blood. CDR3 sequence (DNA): TGCGCCAGCAGCTTGGCCGACAGGGAGGATTGGACTGAAGCTTTCTTT. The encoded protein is CASSLADREDWTEAFF.